This T cell receptor beta chain was retrieved from a study of control samples from healthy donors and cancer patients. This clone was counted a single time. The protocol was immunoSEQ multiplex PCR, while the TCRdb copy is restricted to in-frame clones and leaves out a portion. Of 150,000 to 200,000 clones listed, about 90% are singletons. The CDR3 runs to 15 residues. V was clipped by 5 bases and J by 4 bases, with 12 bases between them. The germline gives CDR1 KGHSH, CDR2 LQKENI. The sequenced sample consisted of blood. The gene calls are TRBV18 and TRBJ1-6; possible D gene TRBD1, 6 bases. The TCR originated in a woman aged 25 to 39 in good health. The CDR3 sequence: CASSTTTGYNSPLHF. Written as DNA, the CDR3 is TGTGCCAGCTCAACGACAACAGGGTATAATTCACCCCTCCACTTT.